The rows below give T cell receptor beta chains drawn from one sample of a study of cytomegalovirus exposure and HLA in healthy donors. The protocol was immunoSEQ multiplex PCR, while the TCRdb copy is restricted to in-frame clones and leaves out a portion. The sample includes approximately 150,000 clones, 75% to 90% of them seen just once. Sample: PBMCs. These receptors originate from a male donor in good health and CMV-seronegative. Each CDR3 is given with its conserved first and last residue. D genes are given only for firm matches. Clone size is given for some rows only: seen once, a few or many times, or a class if the clone is expanded.

d_gene,abundance,j_gene,v_gene,CDR3nt,CDR3aa
-,-,TRBJ2-1,TRBV6-1,TGTGCCAGCGAGGTTGTAGGGGTCTATGAGCAGTTCTTC,CASEVVGVYEQFF
TRBD2,-,TRBJ2-1,TRBV29-1,TGCAGCGTTGACCTACTAGCGGTTGAGCAGTTCTTC,CSVDLLAVEQFF
-,-,TRBJ1-1,TRBV7-9,TGTGCCAGCAGCCAGCGCGGGGCCAACACTGAAGCTTTCTTT,CASSQRGANTEAFF
TRBD1,-,TRBJ2-4,TRBV5-4,TGTGCCAGCAGCCGCAAAAACTCAGGGGGCTGGGACATTCAGTACTTC,CASSRKNSGGWDIQYF
TRBD1,-,TRBJ1-6,TRBV18,TGTGCCAGCTCACCGGGGACAGCGTATAATTCACCCCTCCACTTT,CASSPGTAYNSPLHF
-,-,TRBJ2-7,TRBV10-1,TGCGCCAGCAGTGAGTCAACAGATTCGAGCGAGCAGTACTTC,CASSESTDSSEQYF
-,once,TRBJ1-6,TRBV27,TGTGCCAGCAGCTACAGGGAAAATTCACCCCTCCACTTT,CASSYRENSPLHF
-,-,TRBJ1-6,TRBV11-2,TGTGCCAGCACCACGAACGGGGCGCGGGGGACCCTCCACTTT,CASTTNGARGTLHF
-,few,TRBJ1-1,TRBV6-5,TGTGCCAGCAGTTACTTTACCGTAGGGGGAACTGAAGCTTTCTTT,CASSYFTVGGTEAFF
TRBD2,-,TRBJ2-3,TRBV9,TGTGCCAGCAGCGTTAGCGGGGGGGACACAGATACGCAGTATTTT,CASSVSGGDTDTQYF
-,-,TRBJ1-2,TRBV7-9,TGTGCCAGCACCCAAGGAATGGGGGCTTTGGGCTACACCTTC,CASTQGMGALGYTF
-,few,TRBJ1-6,TRBV5-4,TGTGCCAGCAGCTTGGGCAGGGGAGTTAATTCACCCCTCCACTTT,CASSLGRGVNSPLHF
TRBD2,-,TRBJ2-5,TRBV11-3,TGTGCCAGCAGCCCACGAAGGGTTGGGACTAGCGGGGGGGCCTCAGAGACCCAGTACTTC,CASSPRRVGTSGGASETQYF
TRBD1,-,TRBJ1-5,TRBV19,TGTGCCAGTAGTACACAGGGGGCAGAGCAGCCCCAGCATTTT,CASSTQGAEQPQHF
-,-,TRBJ2-7,TRBV6-5,TGTGCCAGCAGTTACTCTCCGGGGATCGGCTCCTACGAGCAGTACTTC,CASSYSPGIGSYEQYF
-,-,TRBJ1-1,TRBV27,TGTGCCAGCAGTTTATTGGGGGCGAGGGGCACTGAAGCTTTCTTT,CASSLLGARGTEAFF
-,-,TRBJ1-5,TRBV6-5,TGTGCCAGCAGTTACTCTTGGGCAGAAATTCAGCCCCAGCATTTT,CASSYSWAEIQPQHF
TRBD1,-,TRBJ2-5,TRBV27,TGTGCCAGCAGACTAGGACAGGGGAATCTTGAGCAGTACTTC,CASRLGQGNLEQYF
TRBD1,-,TRBJ2-1,TRBV5-1,TGCGCCAGCAGTCAAACGGGACAGGGGAACAATGAGCAGTTCTTC,CASSQTGQGNNEQFF
TRBD2,once,TRBJ2-3,TRBV29-1,TGCAGCGTTGGTGGACTAGCGGGGATCTCTAGCACAGATACGCAGTATTTT,CSVGGLAGISSTDTQYF
TRBD2,-,TRBJ2-5,TRBV10-2,TGCGCCAGCAGCTCGGGACTAGCGGGGGGGCGGGAGACCCAGTACTTC,CASSSGLAGGRETQYF
TRBD1,-,TRBJ1-2,TRBV5-6,TGTGCCAGCAGCTCTGGACAGGGGAGCTACACCTTC,CASSSGQGSYTF
-,-,TRBJ1-3,TRBV5-1,TGCGCCAGCAGCTTGGAAAACAGCCGTCACTCTGGAAACACCATATATTTT,CASSLENSRHSGNTIYF
-,once,TRBJ1-2,TRBV6-1,TGTGCCAGCAGTGAATTACGAGATACCGTAATAAATGGCTACACCTTC,CASSELRDTVINGYTF
-,-,TRBJ2-7,TRBV7-7,TGTGCTAGCAGCTTAGGGGCAGGGAATCGCCACGAGCAGTACTTC,CASSLGAGNRHEQYF
-,-,TRBJ2-1,TRBV5-6,TGTGCCAGCAGCCTCAGGAATGAGCAGTTCTTC,CASSLRNEQFF
-,-,TRBJ1-3,TRBV5-6,TGTGCCAGCAGCTTGGGGCAGCGCCTCTCTGGAAACACCATATATTTT,CASSLGQRLSGNTIYF
-,-,TRBJ2-2,TRBV7-9,TGTGCCAGCAGCTTCTCAGGGAACACCGGGGAGCTGTTTTTT,CASSFSGNTGELFF
-,-,TRBJ1-2,TRBV23-1,TGCGCCATCAATCGGACAGTGATTAACTATGGCTACACCTTC,CAINRTVINYGYTF
-,-,TRBJ1-1,TRBV13,TGTGCCAGCAGCCGCGAACGGACTGAAGCTTTCTTT,CASSRERTEAFF
TRBD2,-,TRBJ2-2,TRBV9,TGTGCCAGCAGCCCCGGGGAGGGGAACACCGGGGAGCTGTTTTTT,CASSPGEGNTGELFF
-,-,TRBJ1-2,TRBV27,TGTGCCAGCAGTTTAATCGAGGGTCGGAGCTACACCTTC,CASSLIEGRSYTF
-,-,TRBJ2-3,TRBV5-1,TGCGCCAGCAGCTTGGCACAGGATTTAGATACGCAGTATTTT,CASSLAQDLDTQYF
-,-,TRBJ2-1,TRBV7-8,TGTGCCAGCAGCCAGGGGCAGGGGCGACCGTTCTTC,CASSQGQGRPFF
TRBD2,-,TRBJ2-3,TRBV7-2,TGTGCCAGCAGCCTTGGGACTAGCGGACTCACAGATACGCAGTATTTT,CASSLGTSGLTDTQYF
-,-,TRBJ1-5,TRBV9,TGTGCCAGCAGCGTGGAATCCGGGTATAGCAATCAGCCCCAGCATTTT,CASSVESGYSNQPQHF
-,-,TRBJ1-2,TRBV5-1,TGCGCCAGCAGCTTGGCCGGGATTTCGTTCTGGGGCTACACCTTC,CASSLAGISFWGYTF
-,-,TRBJ1-1,TRBV18,TGTGCCAGCTCACCACGCACAGGTTCCAAAGCTGAAGCTTTCTTT,CASSPRTGSKAEAFF
-,-,TRBJ1-2,TRBV6-5,TGTGCCAGCAGTTATGACCAAAGATCCGGGTACACCTTC,CASSYDQRSGYTF